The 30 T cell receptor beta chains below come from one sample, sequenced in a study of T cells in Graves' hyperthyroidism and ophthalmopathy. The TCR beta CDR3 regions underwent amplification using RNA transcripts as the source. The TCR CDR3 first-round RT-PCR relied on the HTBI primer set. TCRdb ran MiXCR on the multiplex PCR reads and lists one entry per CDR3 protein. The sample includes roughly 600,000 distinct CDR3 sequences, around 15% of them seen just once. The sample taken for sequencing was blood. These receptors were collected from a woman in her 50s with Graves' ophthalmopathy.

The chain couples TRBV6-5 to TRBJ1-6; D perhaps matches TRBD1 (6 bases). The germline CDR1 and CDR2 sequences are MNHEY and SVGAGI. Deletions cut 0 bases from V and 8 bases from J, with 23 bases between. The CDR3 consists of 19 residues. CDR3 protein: CASSYSAAGGSLGYSPLHF. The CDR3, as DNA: TGTGCCAGCAGTTACTCTGCGGCGGGGGGCTCGTTGGGGTATTCACCCCTCCACTTT.

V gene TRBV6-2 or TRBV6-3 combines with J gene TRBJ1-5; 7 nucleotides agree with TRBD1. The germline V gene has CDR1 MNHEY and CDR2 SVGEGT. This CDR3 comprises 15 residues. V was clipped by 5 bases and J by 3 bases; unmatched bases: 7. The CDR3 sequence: CASSDDRALNQPQHF. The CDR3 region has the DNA TGTGCCAGCAGTGACGACAGGGCTCTCAATCAGCCCCAGCATTTT.

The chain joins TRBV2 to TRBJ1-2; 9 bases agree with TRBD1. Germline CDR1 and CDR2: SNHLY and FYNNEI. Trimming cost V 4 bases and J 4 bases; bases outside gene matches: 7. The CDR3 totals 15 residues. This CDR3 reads CASSGTGGEIYGYTF. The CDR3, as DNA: TGTGCCAGCAGTGGAACAGGGGGCGAAATCTATGGCTACACCTTC.

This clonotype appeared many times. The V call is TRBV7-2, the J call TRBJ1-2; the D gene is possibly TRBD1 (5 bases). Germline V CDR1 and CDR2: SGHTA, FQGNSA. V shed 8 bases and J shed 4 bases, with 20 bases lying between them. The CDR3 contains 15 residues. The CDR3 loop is CASRQDSRLGYGYTF. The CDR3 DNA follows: TGTGCCAGCCGTCAAGACAGCCGTCTCGGCTATGGCTACACCTTC.

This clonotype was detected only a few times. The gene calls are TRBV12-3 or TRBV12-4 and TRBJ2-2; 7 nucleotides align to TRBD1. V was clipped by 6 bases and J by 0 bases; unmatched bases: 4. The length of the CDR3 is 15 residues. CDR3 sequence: CASSHTGANTGELFF. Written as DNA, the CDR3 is TGTGCCAGCAGCCACACAGGGGCGAACACCGGGGAGCTGTTTTTT.

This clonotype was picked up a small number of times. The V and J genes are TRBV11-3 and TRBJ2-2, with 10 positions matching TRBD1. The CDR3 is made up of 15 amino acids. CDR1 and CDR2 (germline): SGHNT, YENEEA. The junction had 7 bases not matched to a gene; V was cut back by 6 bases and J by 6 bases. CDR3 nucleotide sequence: TGTGCCAGCAGGCCCGGGACAGGGGCCCCCGGGGAGCTGTTTTTT. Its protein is CASRPGTGAPGELFF.

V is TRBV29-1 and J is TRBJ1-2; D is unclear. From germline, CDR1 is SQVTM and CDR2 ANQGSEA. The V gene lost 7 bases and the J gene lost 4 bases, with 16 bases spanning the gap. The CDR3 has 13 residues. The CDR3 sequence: CSAGEVTSYGYTF. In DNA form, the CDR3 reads TGCAGCGCCGGGGAGGTAACTAGCTATGGCTACACCTTC.

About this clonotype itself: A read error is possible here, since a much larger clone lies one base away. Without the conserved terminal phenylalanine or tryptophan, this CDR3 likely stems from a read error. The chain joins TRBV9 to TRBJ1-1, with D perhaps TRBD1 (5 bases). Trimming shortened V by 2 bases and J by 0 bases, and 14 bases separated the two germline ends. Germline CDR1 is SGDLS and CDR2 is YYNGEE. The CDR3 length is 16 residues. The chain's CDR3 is CASSVLAGTMNTEAFS. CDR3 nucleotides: TGTGCCAGCAGCGTCTTGGCAGGGACCATGAACACTGAAGCTTTCTCT.

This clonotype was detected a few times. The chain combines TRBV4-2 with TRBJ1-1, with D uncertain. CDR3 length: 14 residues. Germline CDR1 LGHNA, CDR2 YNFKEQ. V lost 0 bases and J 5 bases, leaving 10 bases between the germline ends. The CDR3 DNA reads TGTGCCAGCAGCCAAGACTCGGGGATTACTGAAGCTTTCTTT. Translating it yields CASSQDSGITEAFF.

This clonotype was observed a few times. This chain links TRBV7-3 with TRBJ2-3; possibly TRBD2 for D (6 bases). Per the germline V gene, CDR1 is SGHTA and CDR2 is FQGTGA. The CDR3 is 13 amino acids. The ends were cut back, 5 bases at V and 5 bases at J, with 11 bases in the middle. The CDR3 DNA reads TGTGCCAGCAGCAAGGGACTCCGAGATACGCAGTATTTT. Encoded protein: CASSKGLRDTQYF.

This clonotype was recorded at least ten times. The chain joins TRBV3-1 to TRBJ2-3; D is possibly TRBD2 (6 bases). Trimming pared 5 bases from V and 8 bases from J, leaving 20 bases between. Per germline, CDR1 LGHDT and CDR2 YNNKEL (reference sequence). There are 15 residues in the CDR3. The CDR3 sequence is CASSTVTGVRSTQYF. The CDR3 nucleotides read TGTGCCAGCAGCACTGTAACGGGAGTTCGCAGTACGCAGTATTTT.

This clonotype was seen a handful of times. The CDR3 protein is CATTVGLAGTDTQYF. CDR3 in DNA: TGTGCCACTACAGTGGGACTAGCGGGCACAGATACGCAGTATTTT. The chain uses TRBV19 and TRBJ2-3; 11 positions agree with TRBD2. Trimming removed 10 bases from V and 1 base from J; junction bases left unmatched: 7. The CDR3 runs to 15 residues. In germline, CDR1 is LNHDA, CDR2 SQIVND (reference sequence).

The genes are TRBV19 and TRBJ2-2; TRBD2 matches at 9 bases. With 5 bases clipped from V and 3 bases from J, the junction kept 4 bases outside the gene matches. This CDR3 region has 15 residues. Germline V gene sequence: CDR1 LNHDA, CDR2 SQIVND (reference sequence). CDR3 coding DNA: TGTGCCAGTAGTGTTTTAGCGGGAGACACCGGGGAGCTGTTTTTT. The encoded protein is CASSVLAGDTGELFF.

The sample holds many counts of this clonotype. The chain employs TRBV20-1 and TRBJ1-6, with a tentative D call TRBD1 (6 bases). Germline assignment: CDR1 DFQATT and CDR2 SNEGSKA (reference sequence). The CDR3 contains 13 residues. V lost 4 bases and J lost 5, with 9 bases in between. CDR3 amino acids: CSAIRGDNSPLHF. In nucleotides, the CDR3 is TGCAGTGCTATCAGGGGTGATAATTCACCCCTCCACTTT.

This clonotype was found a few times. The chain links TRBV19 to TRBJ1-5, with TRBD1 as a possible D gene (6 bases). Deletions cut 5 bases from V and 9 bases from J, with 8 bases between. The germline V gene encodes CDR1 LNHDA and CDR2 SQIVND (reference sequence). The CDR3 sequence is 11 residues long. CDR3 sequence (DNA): TGTGCCAGTAGTCAGGGGCGGCCCCAGCATTTT. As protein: CASSQGRPQHF.

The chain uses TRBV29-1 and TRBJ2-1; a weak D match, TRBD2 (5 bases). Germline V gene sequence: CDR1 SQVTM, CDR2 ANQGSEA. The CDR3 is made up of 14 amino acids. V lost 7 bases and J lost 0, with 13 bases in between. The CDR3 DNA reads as TGCAGCGCATTAGCGCAGAGCTCCTACAATGAGCAGTTCTTC. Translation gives CSALAQSSYNEQFF.

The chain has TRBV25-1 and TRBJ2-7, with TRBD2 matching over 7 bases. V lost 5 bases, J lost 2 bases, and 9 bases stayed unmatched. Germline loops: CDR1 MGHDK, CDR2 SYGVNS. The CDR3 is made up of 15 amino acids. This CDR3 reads CASSNYLGLAYEQYF. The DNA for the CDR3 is TGTGCCAGCAGTAATTACCTAGGACTAGCCTACGAGCAGTACTTC.

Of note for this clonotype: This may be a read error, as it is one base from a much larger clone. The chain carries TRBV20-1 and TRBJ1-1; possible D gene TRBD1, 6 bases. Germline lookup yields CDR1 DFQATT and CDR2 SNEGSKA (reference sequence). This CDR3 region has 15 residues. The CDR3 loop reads CSARDQQGGNAEAFF. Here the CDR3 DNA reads TGCAGTGCTAGAGACCAACAGGGAGGGAACGCTGAAGCTTTCTTT.

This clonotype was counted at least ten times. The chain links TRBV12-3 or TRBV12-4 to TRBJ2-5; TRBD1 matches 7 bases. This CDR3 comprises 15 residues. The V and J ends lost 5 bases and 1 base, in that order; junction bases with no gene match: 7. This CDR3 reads CASSRNRGSQETQYF. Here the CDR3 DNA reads TGTGCCAGCAGTCGAAACAGGGGTAGCCAAGAGACCCAGTACTTC.

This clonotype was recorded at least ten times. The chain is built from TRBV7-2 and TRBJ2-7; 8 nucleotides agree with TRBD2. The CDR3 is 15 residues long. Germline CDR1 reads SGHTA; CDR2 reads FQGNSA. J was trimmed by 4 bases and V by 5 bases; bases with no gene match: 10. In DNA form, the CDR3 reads TGTGCCAGCAGCAGAGACCCGGGACTAGGTTACGAGCAGTACTTC. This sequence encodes CASSRDPGLGYEQYF.

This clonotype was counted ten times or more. The CDR3 DNA sequence: TGTGCCAGCAGGGGGACTAGCGGGAGGGTGGATGAGCAGTTCTTC. Protein sequence: CASRGTSGRVDEQFF. V gene TRBV2 combines with J gene TRBJ2-1; 16 bases match TRBD2. This CDR3 has 15 residues. The germline gives CDR1 SNHLY, CDR2 FYNNEI. The trim removed 6 bases at V and 8 bases at J, leaving 4 bases unmatched. The full variable domain, completed using reference TRBV2 and TRBJ2-1, is EPEVTQTPSHQVTQMGQEVILRCVPISNHLYFYWYRQILGQKVEFLVSFYNNEISEKSEIFDDQFSVERPDGSNFTLKIRSTKLEDSAMYFCASRGTSGRVDEQFFGPGTRLTVL.

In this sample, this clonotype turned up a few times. This chain's CDR3 is CSGPLGDNEQFF. The DNA for the CDR3 is TGCAGCGGGCCACTAGGCGACAATGAGCAGTTCTTC. V usage is TRBV29-1 and J usage is TRBJ2-1, with D perhaps matching TRBD2 (5 bases). Trimming removed 7 bases at V and 5 bases at J, with 12 bases between. CDR3 length equals 12 residues. In germline, CDR1 is SQVTM, CDR2 ANQGSEA.

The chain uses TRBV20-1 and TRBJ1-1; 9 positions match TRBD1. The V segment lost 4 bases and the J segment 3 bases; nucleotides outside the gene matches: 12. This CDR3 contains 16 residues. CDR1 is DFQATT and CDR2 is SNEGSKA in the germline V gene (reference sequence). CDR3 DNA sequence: TGCAGTGCTATCGTGGGACAGGGTCTTGGCCACACTGAAGCTTTCTTT. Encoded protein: CSAIVGQGLGHTEAFF.

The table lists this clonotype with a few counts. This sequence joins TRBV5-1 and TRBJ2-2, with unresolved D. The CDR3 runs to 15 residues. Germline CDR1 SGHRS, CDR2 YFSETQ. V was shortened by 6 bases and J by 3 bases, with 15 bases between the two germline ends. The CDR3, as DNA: TGCGCCAGCACGGGTGCCGGCCCCTACACCGGGGAGCTGTTTTTT. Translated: CASTGAGPYTGELFF.

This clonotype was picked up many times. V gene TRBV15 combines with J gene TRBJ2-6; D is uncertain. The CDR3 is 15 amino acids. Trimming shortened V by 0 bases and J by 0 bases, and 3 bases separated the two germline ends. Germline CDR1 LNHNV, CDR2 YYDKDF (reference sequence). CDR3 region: CATSRDYSGANVLTF. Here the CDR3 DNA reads TGTGCCACCAGCAGAGACTACTCTGGGGCCAACGTCCTGACTTTC.

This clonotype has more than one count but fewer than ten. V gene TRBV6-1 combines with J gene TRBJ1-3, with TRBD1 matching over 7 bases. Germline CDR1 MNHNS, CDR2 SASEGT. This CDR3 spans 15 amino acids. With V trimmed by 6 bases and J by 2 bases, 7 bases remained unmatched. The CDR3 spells CASSPNRGAGNTIYF. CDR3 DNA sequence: TGTGCCAGCAGCCCCAACAGGGGTGCTGGAAACACCATATATTTT.

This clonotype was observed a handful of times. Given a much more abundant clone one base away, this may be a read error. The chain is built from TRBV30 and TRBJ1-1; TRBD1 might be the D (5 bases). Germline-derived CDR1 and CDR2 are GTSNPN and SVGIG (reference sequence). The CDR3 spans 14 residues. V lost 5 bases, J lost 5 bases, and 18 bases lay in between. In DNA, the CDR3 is TGTGCCTGGGGCCCTGGGGGGGAGAGGACTGAAGCTTTCTTT. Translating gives CAWGPGGERTEAFF.

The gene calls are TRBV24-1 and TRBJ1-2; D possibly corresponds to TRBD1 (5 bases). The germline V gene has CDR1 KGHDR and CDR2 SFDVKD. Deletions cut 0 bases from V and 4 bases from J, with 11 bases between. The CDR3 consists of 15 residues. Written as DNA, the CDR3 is TGTGCCACCAGTGATTTGAGGGGATCGGGCTATGGCTACACCTTC. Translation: CATSDLRGSGYGYTF.

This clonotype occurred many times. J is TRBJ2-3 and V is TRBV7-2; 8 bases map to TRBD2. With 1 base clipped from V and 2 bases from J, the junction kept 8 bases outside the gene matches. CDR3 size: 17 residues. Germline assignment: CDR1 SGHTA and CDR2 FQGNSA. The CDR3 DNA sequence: TGTGCCAGCAGCTTAGATTTGACGGGAGGGTCCACAGATACGCAGTATTTT. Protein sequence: CASSLDLTGGSTDTQYF.

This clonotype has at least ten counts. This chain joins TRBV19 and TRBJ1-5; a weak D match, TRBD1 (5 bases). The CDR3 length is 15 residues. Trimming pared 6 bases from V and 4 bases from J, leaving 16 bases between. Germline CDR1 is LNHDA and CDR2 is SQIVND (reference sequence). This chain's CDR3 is CASRPPGLWNQPQHF. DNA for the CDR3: TGTGCCAGTAGACCCCCAGGGTTATGGAATCAGCCCCAGCATTTT.